The rows below give T cell receptor beta chains drawn from one sample of a study of T-cell reconstitution after alpha-beta-depleted transplantation in children. One entry per CDR3 protein, called by TCRdb with MiXCR from the PCR reads. This table holds about 610,000 distinct CDR3 sequences, roughly a tenth found once. This specimen consisted of PBMCs from the stem cell graft donor, obtained from the stem cell graft. All receptors come from a human donor who donated a stem cell graft to a child with acute myeloid leukemia. Each CDR3 is given with its conserved first and last residue. Not all rows give a size; the values are once, few, many and, for expanded clones, a class.

V gene	J gene	clone size	CDR3 protein
TRBV6-1	TRBJ2-1	-	CASSEHTDSSYNEQFF
TRBV6-2/TRBV6-3	TRBJ1-5	-	CASSKTGLPTHGNQPQHF
TRBV3-1	TRBJ2-5	-	CASSQEKPGTSGQETQYF
TRBV15	TRBJ2-2	many	CATSRGRWEELFF
TRBV21-1	TRBJ2-5	-	CASSKVLRQTLQSQYF
TRBV11-2	TRBJ2-7	few	CASSLRSGSGEQYF
TRBV27	TRBJ2-6	few	CASSWGTAGANVLTF
TRBV6-2/TRBV6-3	TRBJ2-2	many	CASSPNQPSVTGELFF
TRBV7-2	TRBJ2-2	-	CASRPGASGELFF
TRBV12-3/TRBV12-4	TRBJ1-6	-	CASSLSGGHSPLHF
TRBV9	TRBJ2-4	few	CASSSQGLAGGKNIQYF
TRBV4-3	TRBJ1-2	few	CASSQDVAETDYGYTF
TRBV4-2	TRBJ2-7	many	CASSQTGTEQYF
TRBV6-5	TRBJ1-6	many	CASSFKQGTSDSPLHF
TRBV5-1	TRBJ2-1	many	CASSLPAVNEQFF
TRBV3-1	TRBJ2-7	-	CASSRGGATYEQYF